These 20 T cell receptor beta chains were sequenced from one sample in a study of blood T cell repertoires in COVID-19. Repertoires were generated with immunoSEQ multiplex PCR, while TCRdb's copy carries only in-frame clones and drops some. The data contain some 70,000 clones, about 90% of them singletons. The sequenced material came from peripheral blood. Receptors originate from a human donor with active COVID-19. The donor label of this sample is uncertain.

J is TRBJ1-1 and V is TRBV6-2 or TRBV6-3; 7 nucleotides align to TRBD1. This CDR3 has 14 amino acids. Germline lookup yields CDR1 MNHEY and CDR2 SVGEGT. Trimming cost V 5 bases and J 4 bases; bases outside gene matches: 7. The CDR3 nucleotides are TGTGCCAGCAGTCACCGACAGGGTTTCACTGAAGCTTTCTTT. Protein product: CASSHRQGFTEAFF.

The gene calls are TRBV28 and TRBJ2-7; 8 nucleotides match TRBD1. The CDR3 has 15 amino acids. J was trimmed by 4 bases and V by 5 bases; bases with no gene match: 10. Per germline, CDR1 MDHEN and CDR2 SYDVKM. The CDR3 loop reads CASSPPDRAGYEQYF. The CDR3 DNA reads as TGTGCCAGCAGTCCTCCGGACAGGGCGGGATACGAGCAGTACTTC.

The chain recombines TRBV20-1 with TRBJ2-1; TRBD2 agrees at 10 bases. Per germline, CDR1 DFQATT and CDR2 SNEGSKA (reference sequence). This CDR3 has 13 amino acids. V lost 3 bases and J lost 9; bases outside the gene matches: 5. The CDR3 loop is CSASGLAAPEQFF. DNA of the CDR3: TGCAGTGCTAGTGGACTAGCGGCACCTGAGCAGTTCTTC.

The chain recombines TRBV6-5 with TRBJ2-7, with 8 bases identical to TRBD1. From germline, CDR1 is MNHEY and CDR2 SVGAGI. Unmatched junction bases numbered 3, after V lost 6 bases and J lost 5 bases. CDR3 size: 12 residues. The CDR3 DNA reads TGTGCCAGCAGGACAGGGGCAAACGAGCAGTACTTC. This translates into CASRTGANEQYF.

The rearrangement joins TRBV15 to TRBJ2-7, with 9 bases lining up with TRBD1. The CDR3 runs to 14 residues. Trimming at V came to 3 bases and at J to 2 bases, leaving 2 bases not matched to a gene. The V gene's germline CDR1 is LNHNV and CDR2 YYDKDF (reference sequence). The CDR3 spells CATSRDRGAYEQYF. CDR3 nucleotide sequence: TGTGCCACCAGCAGGGACAGGGGAGCCTACGAGCAGTACTTC.

The chain recombines TRBV5-4 with TRBJ2-2; 7 bases are shared with TRBD2. The CDR3 is 16 residues long. Trimming took 1 base from V and 7 from J; bases not matched to a gene: 10. Germline-derived CDR1 and CDR2 are SGHNT and YYREEE (reference sequence). This chain's CDR3 is CASSLSRGRAFGELFF. The DNA for the CDR3 is TGTGCCAGCAGCTTGAGTCGAGGGAGGGCGTTCGGGGAGCTGTTTTTT.

This chain connects TRBV4-1 to TRBJ2-5; D might be TRBD2 (6 bases). Per the germline V gene, CDR1 is MGHRA and CDR2 is YSYEKL. The CDR3 is made up of 14 amino acids. The germline V and J ends were trimmed by 1 base and 2 bases, with 8 bases remaining between them. The CDR3 spells CASSQVGGQETQYF. For the CDR3, the DNA is TGCGCCAGCAGCCAAGTGGGGGGACAAGAGACCCAGTACTTC.

This clone was recorded once. The rearrangement links TRBV5-4 to TRBJ2-3, with 8 bases lining up with TRBD2. Germline-derived CDR1 and CDR2 are SGHNT and YYREEE (reference sequence). V trimming: 5 bases; J trimming: 0 bases; junction bases outside the gene matches: 5. This CDR3 contains 15 residues. In DNA form, the CDR3 reads TGTGCCAGCAGGGCCGGGACTAGGAGCACAGATACGCAGTATTTT. This gives the protein CASRAGTRSTDTQYF. The whole variable domain, remainder taken from reference TRBV5-4 and TRBJ2-3, is ETGVTQSPTHLIKTRGQQVTLRCSSQSGHNTVSWYQQALGQGPQFIFQYYREEENGRGNFPPRFSGLQFPNYSSELNVNALELDDSALYLCASRAGTRSTDTQYFGPGTRLTVL.

The CDR3 region is CASREGQMNTEAFF. CDR3 in DNA: TGTGCCAGCAGGGAAGGACAGATGAACACTGAAGCTTTCTTT. The J gene is TRBJ1-1, the V gene TRBV28; D may be TRBD1 (6 bases). V lost 6 bases and J 0 bases, leaving 11 bases between the germline ends. The CDR3 is 14 amino acids. Germline V gene lookup returns CDR1 MDHEN and CDR2 SYDVKM. Together with reference TRBV28 and TRBJ1-1, the CDR3 gives the full variable domain: DVKVTQSSRYLVKRTGEKVFLECVQDMDHENMFWYRQDPGLGLRLIYFSYDVKMKEKGDIPEGYSVSREKKERFSLILESASTNQTSMYLCASREGQMNTEAFFGQGTRLTVV.

The rearrangement links TRBV23-1 to TRBJ1-5; 8 positions match TRBD1. TRBV23-1 is an ORF, and what it does is uncertain. The CDR3 covers 16 residues. The J segment lost 1 base and the V segment lost 6 bases, leaving 8 bases of the junction unmatched. CDR3 bases: TGCGCCAGCAGAAACCAGGGGGCCGTAAGCAATCAGCCCCAGCATTTT. The encoded protein is CASRNQGAVSNQPQHF.

The chain employs TRBV19 and TRBJ1-3; no reliable D call. The CDR3 sequence is 16 residues long. V was cut by 5 bases and J by 5 bases, with 19 bases left in between. Germline CDR1 reads LNHDA; CDR2 reads SQIVND (reference sequence). CDR3 in DNA: TGTGCCAGTAGTCGTGGCCGTCGGGGAGAGAGAAACACCATATATTTT. It is translated as CASSRGRRGERNTIYF.

J is TRBJ2-1 and V is TRBV9; the match to TRBD2 covers 10 bases. J was trimmed by 4 bases and V by 0 bases; bases with no gene match: 10. CDR3 size: 18 residues. Germline loops: CDR1 SGDLS, CDR2 YYNGEE. This CDR3 reads CASSVVLRAGGRYNEQFF. CDR3 DNA sequence: TGTGCCAGCAGCGTAGTTTTAAGAGCGGGAGGGCGTTACAATGAGCAGTTCTTC. Full variable domain (outside the CDR3, taken from reference TRBV9 and TRBJ2-1): DSGVTQTPKHLITATGQRVTLRCSPRSGDLSVYWYQQSLDQGLQFLIQYYNGEERAKGNILERFSAQQFPDLHSELNLSSLELGDSALYFCASSVVLRAGGRYNEQFFGPGTRLTVL.

The rearrangement joins TRBV9 to TRBJ2-3; 7 nucleotides align to TRBD2. J was trimmed by 4 bases and V by 4 bases; bases with no gene match: 12. CDR1 SGDLS and CDR2 YYNGEE come from the germline V gene. The CDR3 spans 16 residues. The CDR3 is CASSPRGLVASDTQYF. The CDR3 DNA reads TGTGCCAGCAGCCCGAGAGGACTAGTGGCATCAGATACGCAGTATTTT.

This clone turned up a few times. The V call is TRBV19, the J call TRBJ2-7; 8 nucleotides align to TRBD1. Unmatched junction bases numbered 10, after V lost 5 bases and J lost 4 bases. Germline CDR1 LNHDA, CDR2 SQIVND (reference sequence). CDR3 size: 15 residues. CDR3 residues: CASSPRSGQDYEQYF. In DNA form, the CDR3 reads TGTGCCAGTAGTCCGCGGTCGGGACAGGATTACGAGCAGTACTTC.

The chain employs TRBV28 and TRBJ2-1; D may be TRBD1 (6 bases). There are 15 residues in the CDR3. Germline V CDR1 and CDR2: MDHEN, SYDVKM. V lost 4 bases and J 1 base, leaving 11 bases between the germline ends. CDR3 amino acids: CASSSAGVSYNEQFF. In DNA, the CDR3 is TGTGCCAGCAGTTCTGCAGGGGTGTCCTACAATGAGCAGTTCTTC.

This sequence joins TRBV11-3 and TRBJ1-4; 9 nucleotides agree with TRBD1. The CDR3 is 15 amino acids. CDR1 and CDR2 from the germline V gene are SGHNT and YENEEA. J lost 8 bases, V lost 5 bases, and 9 bases had no gene match. The CDR3 bases are TGTGCCAGCAGCATAACAGGGGGCGCGAGGGAAAAACTGTTTTTT. It encodes CASSITGGAREKLFF.

The chain carries TRBV28 and TRBJ1-4, with D perhaps matching TRBD1 (6 bases). V gave up 3 bases and J gave up 10 bases, with 12 bases separating them. Per the germline V gene, CDR1 is MDHEN and CDR2 is SYDVKM. CDR3 size: 13 residues. CDR3 DNA sequence: TGTGCCAGCAGTTTTCGACAGGCGGGAAAACTGTTTTTT. Translated, it gives CASSFRQAGKLFF.

J is TRBJ1-2 and V is TRBV7-8, with D perhaps matching TRBD1 (5 bases). V was trimmed by 5 bases and J by 6 bases, leaving 19 bases between them. This CDR3 is built from 15 residues. Germline CDR1 SGHVS, CDR2 FQNEAQ. CDR3 protein: CASSPREAAVHGYTF. CDR3 coding DNA: TGTGCCAGCAGCCCCAGGGAGGCGGCGGTTCATGGCTACACCTTC.

This chain connects TRBV4-3 to TRBJ2-7; D may be TRBD2 (5 bases). The V gene lost 2 bases and the J gene lost 1 base, with 12 bases spanning the gap. CDR3 length equals 15 residues. Germline V gene sequence: CDR1 LGHNA, CDR2 YSLEER. The CDR3 nucleotides are TGCGCCAGCAGCCAACAAAAGGGAGTATCCTACGAGCAGTACTTC. This codes for CASSQQKGVSYEQYF.

This chain connects TRBV6-6 to TRBJ1-5; possible D gene TRBD1, 5 bases. Germline assignment: CDR1 MNHNY and CDR2 SVGAGI (reference sequence). With 7 bases removed from V and 9 bases from J, the gap between germline ends came to 13 bases. This CDR3 is built from 12 residues. The CDR3 DNA reads TGTGCCAGCAAGGGGATGGAGGGGCCCCAGCATTTT. It translates to CASKGMEGPQHF.